The clone carrying this T cell receptor (beta chain) was recorded only once. The sample comes from a study of blood T cell repertoires in COVID-19. Study at large: Acute and convalescent COVID-19 specimens originated in the United States, Italy and Spain. Sources were T cells, B-cell-depleted T cells, or PBMCs; the material itself was cDNA or gDNA.

This CDR3 is 13 amino acids long. CDR1 LNHDA and CDR2 SQIVND come from the germline V gene (reference sequence). Trimming took 6 bases from V and 4 from J, leaving 12 bases between them. As originally analysed: Estimates of nucleated cell counts were drawn from the amplification of reference gene primers. TCRdb's table, derived via immunoSEQ multiplex PCR, lists solely in-frame clones and lacks some. That table gives V, J and clone size, and the DNA gave D and trimming. The table shows about 330,000 clones, with around nine tenths occurring only once. This chain links TRBV19 with TRBJ1-1; D uncertain. The TCR originated in a woman aged 45-59 years with active or convalescent COVID-19. The sequencing sample was made of peripheral blood. In DNA, the CDR3 is TGTGCCAGTAGAAGGAGGTGGATCACTGAAGCTTTCTTT. Protein: CASRRRWITEAFF. Variable domain in full (rest from reference TRBV19 and TRBJ1-1): DGGITQSPKYLFRKEGQNVTLSCEQNLNHDAMYWYRQDPGQGLRLIYYSQIVNDFQKGDIAEGYSVSREKKESFPLTVTSAQKNPTAFYLCASRRRWITEAFFGQGTRLTVV.